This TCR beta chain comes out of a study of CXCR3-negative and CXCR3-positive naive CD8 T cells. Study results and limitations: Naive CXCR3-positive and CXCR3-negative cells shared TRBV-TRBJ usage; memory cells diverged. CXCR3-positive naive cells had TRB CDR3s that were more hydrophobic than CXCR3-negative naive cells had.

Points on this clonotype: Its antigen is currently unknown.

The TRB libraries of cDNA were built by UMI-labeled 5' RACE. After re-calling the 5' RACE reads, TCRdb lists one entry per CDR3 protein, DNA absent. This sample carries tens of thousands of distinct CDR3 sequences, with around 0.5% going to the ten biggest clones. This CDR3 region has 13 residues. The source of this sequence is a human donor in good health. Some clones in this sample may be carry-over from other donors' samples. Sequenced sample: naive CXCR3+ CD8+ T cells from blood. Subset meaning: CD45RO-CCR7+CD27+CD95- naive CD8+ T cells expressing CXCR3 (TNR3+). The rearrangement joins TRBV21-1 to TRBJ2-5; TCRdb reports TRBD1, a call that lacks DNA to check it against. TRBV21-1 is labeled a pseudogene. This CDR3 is CASSKVQAETQYF.